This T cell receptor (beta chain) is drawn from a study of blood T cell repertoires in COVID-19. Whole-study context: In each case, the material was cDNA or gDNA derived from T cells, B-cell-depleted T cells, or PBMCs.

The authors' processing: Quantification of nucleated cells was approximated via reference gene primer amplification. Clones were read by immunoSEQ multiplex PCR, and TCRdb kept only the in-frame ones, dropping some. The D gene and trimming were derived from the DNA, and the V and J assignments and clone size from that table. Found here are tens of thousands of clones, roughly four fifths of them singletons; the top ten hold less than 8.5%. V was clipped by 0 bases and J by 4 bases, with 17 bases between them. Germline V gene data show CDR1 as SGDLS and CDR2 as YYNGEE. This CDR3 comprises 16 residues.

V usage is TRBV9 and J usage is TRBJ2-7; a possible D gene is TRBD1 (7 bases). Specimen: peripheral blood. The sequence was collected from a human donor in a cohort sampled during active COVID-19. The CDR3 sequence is CASSVDPGQGGYEQYF. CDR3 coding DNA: TGTGCCAGCAGCGTAGACCCTGGGCAGGGGGGATACGAGCAGTACTTC.